The 21 T cell receptor beta chains below come from one sample, sequenced in a study of OX40 agonist ivuxolimab in advanced cancers. Sequenced by immunoSEQ multiplex PCR; TCRdb stores in-frame clones only, minus some. In the table there are about 98,000 clones, 90% to 95% of which are singletons. Material: CD4+ or CD8+ T cells sorted from blood, obtained in a trial of the OX40 agonist ivuxolimab. The receptors stem from an adult with an advanced solid tumor such as melanoma, head and neck, liver or kidney cancer.

This rearrangement joins TRBV4-3 to TRBJ2-3, with 9 bases that match TRBD2. V dropped 1 base and J dropped 6; count of bases not matched to a gene: 14. The CDR3 totals 18 residues. Germline CDR1 and CDR2: LGHNA and YSLEER. The chain's CDR3 is CASSQAAPIAGVGDTQYF. Here the CDR3 DNA reads TGCGCCAGCAGCCAAGCCGCCCCTATAGCGGGAGTGGGTGATACGCAGTATTTT.

CDR3 sequence reads: CASSQDSLYNEQFF. CDR3 DNA sequence: TGTGCCAGCAGCCAAGACAGTCTCTACAATGAGCAGTTCTTC. J is TRBJ2-1 and V is TRBV4-2; D uncertain. Between the trimmed V and J ends, which lost 0 bases and 3 bases, there was a span of 6 bases. CDR1 and CDR2 (germline): LGHNA, YNFKEQ. CDR3 length: 14 amino acids.

The chain uses TRBV6-5 and TRBJ1-5; D might be TRBD1 (6 bases). CDR3 size: 14 residues. Germline V gives CDR1 MNHEY, CDR2 SVGAGI. V lost 0 bases and J lost 6, with 9 bases in between. This CDR3 is CASSYSGGVQPQHF. CDR3 DNA sequence: TGTGCCAGCAGTTACTCTGGGGGCGTTCAGCCCCAGCATTTT.

The chain recombines TRBV6-1 with TRBJ1-2, with D perhaps matching TRBD1 (5 bases). The germline V gene has CDR1 MNHNS and CDR2 SASEGT. V shed 6 bases and J shed 7 bases, with 9 bases lying between them. This CDR3 contains 11 residues. The CDR3 spells CASRRGGGYTF. The CDR3 DNA reads TGTGCCAGCAGGCGGGGGGGTGGCTACACCTTC.

The rearrangement uses TRBV5-1 and TRBJ2-6, with D uncertain. Trimming took 4 bases from V and 0 from J, leaving 11 bases between them. This CDR3 contains 16 residues. Germline CDR1 SGHRS, CDR2 YFSETQ. DNA for the CDR3: TGCGCCAGCAGCACGAGGTTCGGCTCTGGGGCCAACGTCCTGACTTTC. Translation gives CASSTRFGSGANVLTF.

This rearrangement joins TRBV19 to TRBJ1-1; D not certain. V was trimmed by 3 bases and J by 3 bases, leaving 2 bases between them. The CDR3 has 11 residues. The germline V gene encodes CDR1 LNHDA and CDR2 SQIVND (reference sequence). The CDR3 region is CASSIYTEAFF. CDR3 sequence (DNA): TGTGCCAGTAGTATTTACACTGAAGCTTTCTTT.

The chain joins TRBV10-3 to TRBJ2-4; D is unresolved. The CDR3 is 15 amino acids. CDR1 is ENHRY and CDR2 is SYGVKD in the germline V gene. V was clipped by 6 bases and J by 2 bases, with 14 bases between them. The CDR3 is CAIRRIGITKNIQYF. CDR3 DNA: TGTGCCATCAGGCGGATAGGCATTACCAAAAACATTCAGTACTTC.

The V gene is TRBV4-2, the J gene TRBJ1-2; TRBD1 is a possible D gene (5 bases). The CDR3 covers 16 residues. Trimming removed 0 bases at V and 5 bases at J, with 16 bases between. CDR1 and CDR2 (germline): LGHNA, YNFKEQ. This CDR3 reads CASSQEGSRAVYGYTF. CDR3 sequence (DNA): TGTGCCAGCAGCCAAGAAGGAAGCAGGGCAGTATATGGCTACACCTTC.

The rearrangement links TRBV19 to TRBJ2-3; 9 bases line up with TRBD1. CDR3 length: 18 residues. CDR1 LNHDA and CDR2 SQIVND come from the germline V gene (reference sequence). With V trimmed by 9 bases and J by 1 base, 17 bases remained unmatched. This chain's CDR3 is CASRNRPGQGLGTDTQYF. As DNA, the CDR3 is TGTGCCAGCAGAAACAGACCGGGACAGGGTTTGGGCACAGATACGCAGTATTTT.

This clone was recorded once. The chain is built from TRBV28 and TRBJ2-6; the D is unclear. V was trimmed by 6 bases and J by 0 bases, leaving 15 bases between them. This CDR3 spans 17 amino acids. From germline, CDR1 is MDHEN and CDR2 SYDVKM. The CDR3 sequence is CASSPTVWYSGANVLTF. The CDR3 DNA is TGTGCCAGCAGCCCCACGGTTTGGTACTCTGGGGCCAACGTCCTGACTTTC.

The chain recombines TRBV6-5 with TRBJ1-2, with 7 bases aligning to TRBD1. The germline CDR1 and CDR2 sequences are MNHEY and SVGAGI. CDR3 length equals 14 residues. V lost 6 bases to trimming and J lost 0 bases; unmatched junction nucleotides: 4. The CDR3 sequence is CASSPDRANYGYTF. The CDR3 nucleotides are TGTGCCAGCAGCCCCGACAGGGCTAACTATGGCTACACCTTC.

The chain couples TRBV6-5 to TRBJ1-3; possibly TRBD1 for D (5 bases). Germline CDR1 and CDR2: MNHEY and SVGAGI. Trimming stripped 6 bases from V and 4 bases from J, with 16 bases between. The CDR3 runs to 15 residues. The CDR3 loop is CASSSGGGRGNTIYF. The CDR3 region has the DNA TGTGCCAGCAGCTCGGGGGGGGGAAGAGGAAACACCATATATTTT.

The chain recombines TRBV5-1 with TRBJ2-5, with D hard to call. Trimming removed 1 base from V and 0 bases from J, with 10 bases in between. CDR3 size: 15 residues. CDR1 is SGHRS, CDR2 YFSETQ, per germline. This chain's CDR3 is CASSLLASDQETQYF. Written as DNA, the CDR3 is TGCGCCAGCAGCTTGTTAGCTTCTGACCAAGAGACCCAGTACTTC.

The chain carries TRBV21-1 and TRBJ2-2; the tabulated D call, TRBD1, remains unverified against the DNA. TRBV21-1 is flagged as a pseudogene. The CDR3 consists of 20 residues. Written as DNA, the CDR3 is TGTGCCAGCAGCAAAGCTAGTAACAGGGGGTCCAACTCGAACACCGGGGAGCTGTTTTTT. This sequence encodes CASSKASNRGSNSNTGELFF.

The V gene is TRBV9, the J gene TRBJ2-7, with 9 nucleotides matching TRBD1. CDR1 is SGDLS, CDR2 YYNGEE, per germline. The V segment lost 2 bases and the J segment 6 bases; nucleotides outside the gene matches: 6. CDR3 size: 14 residues. The CDR3 DNA reads as TGTGCCAGCAGCGTCACCGGGACAGGGTCCGAGCAGTACTTC. It specifies CASSVTGTGSEQYF.

The genes are TRBV4-1 and TRBJ1-5; TRBD1 is a possible D gene (5 bases). CDR1 is MGHRA, CDR2 YSYEKL, per germline. The CDR3 spans 15 residues. V was trimmed by 0 bases and J by 7 bases, leaving 13 bases between them. CDR3 bases: TGCGCCAGCAGCCAAGAGGGCAGGGCCAGCCAGCCCCAGCATTTT. As protein: CASSQEGRASQPQHF.

V gene TRBV5-1 combines with J gene TRBJ2-3; D is undetermined. The CDR3 extends over 14 amino acids. With 0 bases removed from V and 2 bases from J, the gap between germline ends came to 7 bases. Germline CDR1 reads SGHRS; CDR2 reads YFSETQ. The CDR3 nucleotides read TGCGCCAGCAGCTTGGAACAGTTCACAGATACGCAGTATTTT. It yields the protein CASSLEQFTDTQYF.

The gene calls are TRBV10-2 and TRBJ2-7; a weak D match, TRBD2 (7 bases). V lost 8 bases to trimming and J lost 4 bases, with 18 bases between them. The germline gives CDR1 WSHSY, CDR2 SAAADI. The CDR3 totals 14 residues. The chain's CDR3 is CASSGSGGKYEQYF. CDR3 sequence (DNA): TGCGCCAGCTCTGGGTCGGGGGGCAAATACGAGCAGTACTTC.

This clone was detected a few times. This chain links TRBV6-1 with TRBJ2-7; D is unclear. Trimming removed 0 bases from V and 3 bases from J, with 15 bases in between. CDR3 size: 16 residues. Germline CDR1 is MNHNS and CDR2 is SASEGT. The CDR3 DNA follows: TGTGCCAGCAGTGAAGCAGACCCCGGCTCAGGCTACGAGCAGTACGTC. This translates into CASSEADPGSGYEQYV.

J is TRBJ2-5 and V is TRBV5-4; D might be TRBD2 (5 bases). This CDR3 spans 16 amino acids. Looked up from germline, CDR1 is SGHNT and CDR2 is YYREEE (reference sequence). V lost 6 bases and J lost 4, with 22 bases in between. The CDR3 DNA reads TGTGCCAGCACCGCCTCGGCGGGCCAATCCGGAGAGACCCAGTACTTC. The encoded protein is CASTASAGQSGETQYF.

The chain employs TRBV25-1 and TRBJ1-4, with D possibly matching TRBD1 (5 bases). This CDR3 has 17 amino acids. From germline, CDR1 is MGHDK and CDR2 SYGVNS. The V end was cut by 5 bases, the J end by 8 bases, with 24 bases between. The CDR3 protein is CASSHRESRGGNEKLFF. The CDR3 nucleotides read TGTGCCAGCAGTCACCGCGAGTCCCGGGGCGGAAACGAAAAACTGTTTTTT.